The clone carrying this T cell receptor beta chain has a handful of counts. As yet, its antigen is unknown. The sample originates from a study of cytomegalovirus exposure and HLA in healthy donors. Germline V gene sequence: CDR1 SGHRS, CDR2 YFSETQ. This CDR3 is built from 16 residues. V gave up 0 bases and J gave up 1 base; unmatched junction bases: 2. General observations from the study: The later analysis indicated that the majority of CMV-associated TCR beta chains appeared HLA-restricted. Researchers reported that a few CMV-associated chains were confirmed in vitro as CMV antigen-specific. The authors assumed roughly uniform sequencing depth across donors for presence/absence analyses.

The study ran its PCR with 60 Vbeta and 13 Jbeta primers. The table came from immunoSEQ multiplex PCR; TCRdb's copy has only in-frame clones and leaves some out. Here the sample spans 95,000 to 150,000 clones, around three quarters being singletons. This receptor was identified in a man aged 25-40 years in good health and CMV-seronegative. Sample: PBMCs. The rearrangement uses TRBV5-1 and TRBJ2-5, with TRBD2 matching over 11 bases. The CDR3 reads CASSLGLAGSQETQYF. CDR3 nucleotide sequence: TGCGCCAGCAGCTTGGGACTAGCGGGGTCCCAAGAGACCCAGTACTTC.